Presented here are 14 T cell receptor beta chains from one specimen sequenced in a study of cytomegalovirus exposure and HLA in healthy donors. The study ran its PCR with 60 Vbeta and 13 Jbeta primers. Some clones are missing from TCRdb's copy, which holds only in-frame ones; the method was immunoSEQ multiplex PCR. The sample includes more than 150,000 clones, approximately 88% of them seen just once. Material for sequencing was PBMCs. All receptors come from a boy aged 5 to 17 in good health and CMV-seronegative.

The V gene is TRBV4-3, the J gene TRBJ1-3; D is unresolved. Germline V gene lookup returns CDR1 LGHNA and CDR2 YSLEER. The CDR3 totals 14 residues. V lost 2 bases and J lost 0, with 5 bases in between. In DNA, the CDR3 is TGCGCCAGCAGCCAATCGGGCTCTGGAAACACCATATATTTT. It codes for CASSQSGSGNTIYF.

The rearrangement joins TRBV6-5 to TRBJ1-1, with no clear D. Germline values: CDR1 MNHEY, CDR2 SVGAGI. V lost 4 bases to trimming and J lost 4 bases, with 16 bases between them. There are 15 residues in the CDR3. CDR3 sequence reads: CASSWAPGGSTEAFF. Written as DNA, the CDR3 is TGTGCCAGCAGTTGGGCCCCTGGCGGGAGCACTGAAGCTTTCTTT.

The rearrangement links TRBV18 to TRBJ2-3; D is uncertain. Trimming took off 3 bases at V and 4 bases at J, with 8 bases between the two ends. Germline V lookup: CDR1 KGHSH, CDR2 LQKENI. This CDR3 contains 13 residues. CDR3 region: CASSPRGADTQYF. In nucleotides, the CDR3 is TGTGCCAGCTCACCCAGAGGTGCAGATACGCAGTATTTT.

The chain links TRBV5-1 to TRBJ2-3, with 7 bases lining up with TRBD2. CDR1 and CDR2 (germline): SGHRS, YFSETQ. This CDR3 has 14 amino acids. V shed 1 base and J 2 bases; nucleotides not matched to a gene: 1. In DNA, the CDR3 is TGCGCCAGCAGCTTGACTAGCGACACAGATACGCAGTATTTT. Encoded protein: CASSLTSDTDTQYF.

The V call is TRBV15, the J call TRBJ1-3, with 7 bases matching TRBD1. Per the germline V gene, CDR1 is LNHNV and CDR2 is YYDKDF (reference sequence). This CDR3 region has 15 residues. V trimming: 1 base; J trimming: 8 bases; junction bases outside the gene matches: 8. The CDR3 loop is CATSRVPTGKDTIYF. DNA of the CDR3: TGTGCCACCAGCAGAGTACCGACAGGGAAGGACACCATATATTTT.

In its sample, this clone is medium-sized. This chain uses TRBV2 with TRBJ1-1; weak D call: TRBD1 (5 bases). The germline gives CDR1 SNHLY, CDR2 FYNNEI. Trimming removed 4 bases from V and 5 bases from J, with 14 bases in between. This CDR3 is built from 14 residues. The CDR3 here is CASSGGGMETEAFF. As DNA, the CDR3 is TGTGCCAGCAGTGGGGGGGGAATGGAGACTGAAGCTTTCTTT.

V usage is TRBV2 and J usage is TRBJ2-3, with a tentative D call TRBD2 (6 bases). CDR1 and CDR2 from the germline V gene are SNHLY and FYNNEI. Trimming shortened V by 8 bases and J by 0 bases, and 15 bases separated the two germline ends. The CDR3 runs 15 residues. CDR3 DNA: TGTGCCAGCCGCACCGGGACTCATAGCACAGATACGCAGTATTTT. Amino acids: CASRTGTHSTDTQYF.

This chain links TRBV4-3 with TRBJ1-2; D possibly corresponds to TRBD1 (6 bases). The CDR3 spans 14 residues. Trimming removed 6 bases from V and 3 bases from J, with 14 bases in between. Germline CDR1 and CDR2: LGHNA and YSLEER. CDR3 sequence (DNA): TGCGCCAGCAGGTCGTCCGGGGGGCACTATGGCTACACCTTC. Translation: CASRSSGGHYGYTF.

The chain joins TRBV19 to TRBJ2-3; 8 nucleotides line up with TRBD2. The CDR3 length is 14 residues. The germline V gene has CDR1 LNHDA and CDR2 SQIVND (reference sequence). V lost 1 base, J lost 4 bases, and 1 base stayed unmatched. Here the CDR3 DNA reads TGTGCCAGTAGTATAGGACTAGCGTCAGATACGCAGTATTTT. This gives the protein CASSIGLASDTQYF.

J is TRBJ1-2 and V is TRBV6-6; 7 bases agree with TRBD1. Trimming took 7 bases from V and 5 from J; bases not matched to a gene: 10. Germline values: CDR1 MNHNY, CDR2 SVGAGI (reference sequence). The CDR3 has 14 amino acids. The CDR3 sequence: CASTTRGQQYGYTF. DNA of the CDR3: TGTGCCAGCACCACGAGGGGACAGCAATATGGCTACACCTTC.

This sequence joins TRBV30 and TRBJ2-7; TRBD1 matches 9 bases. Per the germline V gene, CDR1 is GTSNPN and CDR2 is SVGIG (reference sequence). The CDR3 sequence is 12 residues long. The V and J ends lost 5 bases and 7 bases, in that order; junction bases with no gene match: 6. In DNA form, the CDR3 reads TGTGCCTGGCACAGGGGGCCGGGTGAGCAGTACTTC. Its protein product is CAWHRGPGEQYF. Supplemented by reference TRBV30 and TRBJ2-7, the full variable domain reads SQTIHQWPATLVQPVGSPLSLECTVEGTSNPNLYWYRQAAGRGLQLLFYSVGIGQISSEVPQNLSASRPQDRQFILSSKKLLLSDSGFYLCAWHRGPGEQYFGPGTRLTVT.

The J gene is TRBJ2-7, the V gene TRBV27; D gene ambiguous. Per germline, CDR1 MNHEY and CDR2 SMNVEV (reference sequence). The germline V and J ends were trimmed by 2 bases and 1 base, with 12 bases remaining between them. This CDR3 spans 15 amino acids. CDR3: CASSLKLPKSYEQYF. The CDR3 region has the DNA TGTGCCAGCAGTTTAAAACTCCCGAAATCCTACGAGCAGTACTTC.

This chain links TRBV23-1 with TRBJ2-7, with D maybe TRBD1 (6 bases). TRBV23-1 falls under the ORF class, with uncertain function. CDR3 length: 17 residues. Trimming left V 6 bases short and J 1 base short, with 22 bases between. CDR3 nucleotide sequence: TGCGCCAGCAGGGGGCCTCGGGGCAGGGGAGTATCCTACGAGCAGTACTTC. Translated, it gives CASRGPRGRGVSYEQYF.

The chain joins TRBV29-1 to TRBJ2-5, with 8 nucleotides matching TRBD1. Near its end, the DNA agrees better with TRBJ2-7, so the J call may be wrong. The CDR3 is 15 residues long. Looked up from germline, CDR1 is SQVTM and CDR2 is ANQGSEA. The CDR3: CSVEVPRQGNYEQYF. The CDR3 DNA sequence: TGCAGCGTTGAAGTTCCGAGACAGGGGAATTACGAGCAGTACTTC.